The next 26 T cell receptor beta chains were all read from a single sample in a study of CD8+CD57+ T cells in acquired aplastic anemia. CD8+CD57+ cell expansion, shown by flow cytometry, had occurred in the patients selected for sequencing. Genomic DNA, serving as template, underwent TCR beta VDJ and CDR3 profiling. From the reads, TCRdb called clonotypes with MiXCR, one entry per CDR3 protein. The sample includes some 170,000 distinct CDR3 sequences, around 48% of them seen just once. The source material was sorted CD4+, CD8+, or CD8+CD57+ T cells (not recorded which) from PBMCs. The receptors come from a human donor with aplastic anemia.

This clonotype has ten or more counts. V gene TRBV19 combines with J gene TRBJ2-3; D possibly corresponds to TRBD1 (5 bases). Deletions cut 3 bases from V and 6 bases from J, with 10 bases between. The CDR3 consists of 13 residues. Germline CDR1 is LNHDA and CDR2 is SQIVND (reference sequence). The CDR3 loop reads CASSIQGVDTQYF. DNA of the CDR3: TGTGCCAGTAGTATTCAGGGTGTGGATACGCAGTATTTT.

At least ten counts were recorded for this clonotype. This sequence joins TRBV29-1 and TRBJ2-5; 7 nucleotides agree with TRBD1. V trimming: 5 bases; J trimming: 5 bases; junction bases outside the gene matches: 17. Germline V gene sequence: CDR1 SQVTM, CDR2 ANQGSEA. The CDR3 sequence is 16 residues long. In nucleotides, the CDR3 is TGCAGCGTTACCCCGTGGACAGGTTTCGATGAGGAGACCCAGTACTTC. This encodes CSVTPWTGFDEETQYF. The full variable domain, with the rest looked up from reference TRBV29-1 and TRBJ2-5, is SAVISQKPSRDICQRGTSLTIQCQVDSQVTMMFWYRQQPGQSLTLIATANQGSEATYESGFVIDKFPISRPNLTFSTLTVSNMSPEDSSIYLCSVTPWTGFDEETQYFGPGTRLLVL.

This clonotype was seen a handful of times. This chain joins TRBV10-2 and TRBJ2-3, with D unresolved. Germline values: CDR1 WSHSY, CDR2 SAAADI. This CDR3 is 14 amino acids long. With 2 bases removed from V and 2 bases from J, the gap between germline ends came to 8 bases. The CDR3 bases are TGCGCCAGCAGTGAGAGATACTTCACAGATACGCAGTATTTT. This sequence encodes CASSERYFTDTQYF.

This clonotype was recorded at least ten times. The CDR3: CASSELGGPTGNTIYF. Written as DNA, the CDR3 is TGTGCCAGCAGTGAGTTAGGGGGGCCGACTGGAAACACCATATATTTT. This chain connects TRBV2 to TRBJ1-3; D possibly corresponds to TRBD1 (6 bases). Germline V gene lookup returns CDR1 SNHLY and CDR2 FYNNEI. Trimming removed 3 bases at V and 2 bases at J, with 14 bases between. The CDR3 is 16 amino acids.

This clonotype came up many times. The rearrangement links TRBV5-6 to TRBJ1-1; TRBD1 might be the D (6 bases). The length of the CDR3 is 14 residues. V was cut by 4 bases and J by 5 bases, with 15 bases left in between. Per germline, CDR1 SGHDT and CDR2 YYEEEE. CDR3 DNA: TGTGCCAGCAGCAAGACAGGAGATCGGACTGAAGCTTTCTTT. It specifies CASSKTGDRTEAFF.

This clonotype was recorded at least ten times. This sequence joins TRBV6-6 and TRBJ1-5, with TRBD1 matching 8 bases. This CDR3 is built from 15 residues. CDR1 is MNHNY and CDR2 is SVGAGI in the germline V gene (reference sequence). The V gene end was trimmed by 0 bases and the J gene end by 7 bases; junction bases not matched to a gene: 5. This chain's CDR3 is CASSYSTDRDQPQHF. The CDR3 DNA is TGTGCCAGCAGTTACTCGACGGACAGGGACCAGCCCCAGCATTTT.

This clonotype was seen at least ten times. The V and J genes are TRBV10-1 and TRBJ2-5; weak D call: TRBD2 (6 bases). V was clipped by 3 bases and J by 3 bases, with 14 bases between them. The CDR3 consists of 15 residues. Germline-derived CDR1 and CDR2 are WNHNN and SYGVQD (reference sequence). In DNA, the CDR3 is TGCGCCAGCAGTGACCCCTCGGGAGTAGAAGAGACCCAGTACTTC. Amino acids: CASSDPSGVEETQYF.

The V gene is TRBV20-1, the J gene TRBJ2-5; 8 bases align to TRBD1. The germline V gene has CDR1 DFQATT and CDR2 SNEGSKA (reference sequence). CDR3 length: 14 residues. Trimming cost V 1 base and J 3 bases; bases outside gene matches: 4. The CDR3 loop reads CSARVQGAKETQYF. CDR3 in DNA: TGCAGTGCTAGAGTCCAGGGGGCGAAAGAGACCCAGTACTTC.

This clonotype was seen at least ten times. The chain links TRBV7-8 to TRBJ1-3, with a tentative D call TRBD1 (5 bases). Trimming shortened V by 5 bases and J by 2 bases, and 16 bases separated the two germline ends. CDR3 length: 16 amino acids. Germline V gene lookup returns CDR1 SGHVS and CDR2 FQNEAQ. CDR3 coding DNA: TGTGCCAGCAGCAGCCAGGGTTTCAACGCTGGAAACACCATATATTTT. Translation gives CASSSQGFNAGNTIYF.

To note about this clonotype: A read error may explain this, as a much larger clone is one base away. The chain couples TRBV6-1 to TRBJ1-2, with D possibly being TRBD1 (6 bases). V was pared by 8 bases and J by 12 bases, with 16 bases between. The CDR3 consists of 11 residues. The V gene's germline CDR1 is MNHNS and CDR2 SASEGT. The CDR3 sequence: CASRSGAVDTF. In DNA form, the CDR3 reads TGTGCCAGCCGGTCAGGGGCCGTGGACACCTTC.

This chain uses TRBV19 with TRBJ2-7; 8 nucleotides match TRBD2. In germline, CDR1 is LNHDA, CDR2 SQIVND (reference sequence). The CDR3 loop spans 14 amino acids. V shed 5 bases and J 3 bases; nucleotides not matched to a gene: 6. Here the CDR3 reads CASSGAGGSYEQYF. The CDR3 DNA follows: TGTGCCAGTAGTGGGGCGGGGGGCAGCTACGAGCAGTACTTC.

The rearrangement joins TRBV3-1 to TRBJ2-4; D perhaps matches TRBD1 (6 bases). The V end lost 4 bases, the J end lost 4 bases, and 14 bases lay between the germline ends. Germline-derived CDR1 and CDR2 are LGHDT and YNNKEL (reference sequence). This CDR3 comprises 15 residues. CDR3 in DNA: TGTGCCAGCAGCCCTTACAGGGAGTCTAAAAACATTCAGTACTTC. Its translation is CASSPYRESKNIQYF.

V and J are TRBV12-3 or TRBV12-4 and TRBJ1-1; 7 positions match TRBD1. J was trimmed by 11 bases and V by 8 bases; bases with no gene match: 8. This CDR3 has 11 residues. CDR3 protein: CASAEQGRAFF. CDR3 bases: TGTGCCAGCGCCGAACAGGGGCGGGCTTTCTTT.

V is TRBV15 and J is TRBJ1-5; D possibly corresponds to TRBD1 (5 bases). Germline V gene lookup returns CDR1 LNHNV and CDR2 YYDKDF (reference sequence). The CDR3 is 14 amino acids. V shed 4 bases and J shed 6 bases, with 13 bases lying between them. The CDR3 DNA sequence: TGTGCCACCAGCACCAGCCAGGGTGTTCAGCCCCAGCATTTT. It codes for CATSTSQGVQPQHF.

There are many counts of this clonotype. The genes are TRBV2 and TRBJ1-3, with D perhaps TRBD1 (5 bases). The CDR3 length is 14 residues. Per germline, CDR1 SNHLY and CDR2 FYNNEI. V gave up 7 bases and J gave up 2 bases, with 12 bases separating them. This chain's CDR3 is CASKGSVTGNTIYF. For the CDR3, the DNA is TGTGCCAGCAAGGGGTCGGTCACTGGAAACACCATATATTTT.

This sequence joins TRBV19 and TRBJ2-7; no clear D gene. Looked up from germline, CDR1 is LNHDA and CDR2 is SQIVND (reference sequence). Deletions cut 3 bases from V and 6 bases from J, with 6 bases between. The CDR3 is made up of 11 amino acids. CDR3 protein: CASSISGEQYF. The CDR3 DNA is TGTGCCAGTAGTATTTCGGGCGAGCAGTACTTC. The full variable domain, its missing parts supplied by reference TRBV19 and TRBJ2-7, is DGGITQSPKYLFRKEGQNVTLSCEQNLNHDAMYWYRQDPGQGLRLIYYSQIVNDFQKGDIAEGYSVSREKKESFPLTVTSAQKNPTAFYLCASSISGEQYFGPGTRLTVT.

Comment on this clonotype: No conserved phenylalanine or tryptophan is present at the end of the CDR3, so a read error is the likely explanation. It is unclear where the CDR3 begins or ends on the DNA, so no DNA is shown, and the CDR3 is as TCRdb lists it. The chain couples TRBV7-2 to TRBJ2-2; the table names TRBD2, a call not compared with the DNA. The germline gives CDR1 SGHTA, CDR2 FQGNSA. Both ends counted, the CDR3 spans 15 residues. The CDR3: CASSLGRVWTGDLFL.

To note about this clonotype: Since a much larger clone is just one base distant, this may be a read error. Because the CDR3 is missing its conserved closing phenylalanine or tryptophan, this is likely a read error. The chain links TRBV5-1 to TRBJ2-5; D may be TRBD1 (5 bases). V gave up 1 base and J gave up 0 bases, with 7 bases separating them. The germline V gene encodes CDR1 SGHRS and CDR2 YFSETQ. CDR3 size: 14 residues. The CDR3 protein is CASSLIRDQETQYS. CDR3 DNA sequence: TGCGCCAGCAGCTTGATCAGGGACCAAGAGACCCAGTACTCC.

This clonotype is a singleton in its sample. The chain combines TRBV2 with TRBJ2-3, with 7 bases matching TRBD2. Unmatched junction bases numbered 5, after V lost 2 bases and J lost 3 bases. The CDR3 loop spans 15 amino acids. The germline V gene encodes CDR1 SNHLY and CDR2 FYNNEI. In nucleotides, the CDR3 is TGTGCCAGCAGTGAATCCGGGGGGAAGACAGATACGCAGTATTTT. It codes for CASSESGGKTDTQYF. Full variable domain (remainder filled in from reference TRBV2 and TRBJ2-3): EPEVTQTPSHQVTQMGQEVILRCVPISNHLYFYWYRQILGQKVEFLVSFYNNEISEKSEIFDDQFSVERPDGSNFTLKIRSTKLEDSAMYFCASSESGGKTDTQYFGPGTRLTVL.

V is TRBV20-1 and J is TRBJ2-7; the match to TRBD2 covers 9 bases. V dropped 1 base and J dropped 2; count of bases not matched to a gene: 6. Germline CDR1 is DFQATT and CDR2 is SNEGSKA (reference sequence). The CDR3 is made up of 15 amino acids. The DNA of the CDR3 is TGCAGTGCTAGAGCGGGACTAGCTGCGGCCTACGAGCAGTACTTC. Protein sequence: CSARAGLAAAYEQYF.

The J gene is TRBJ2-5, the V gene TRBV11-2; 9 bases align to TRBD1. Trimming took 6 bases from V and 2 from J; bases not matched to a gene: 10. From germline, CDR1 is SGHAT and CDR2 FQNNGV. This CDR3 has 16 amino acids. For the CDR3, the DNA is TGTGCCAGCAGGCCACAGGGGGCCAGACCTCAAGAGACCCAGTACTTC. Protein sequence: CASRPQGARPQETQYF.

J is TRBJ2-5 and V is TRBV10-3, with D possibly called TRBD1 or TRBD2 (7 bases each). V dropped 10 bases and J dropped 5 bases, with 23 bases sitting between them. Germline CDR1 is ENHRY and CDR2 is SYGVKD. This CDR3 is 15 amino acids long. The CDR3 DNA is TGTGCCAGCAGGGGGGGACCTCAAAAACGGGAGACCCAGTACTTC. It codes for CASRGGPQKRETQYF.

This clonotype was found many times. The CDR3 nucleotides read TGTGCCAGCAGCACAGGGTACACTGAAGCTTTCTTT. Translated, it gives CASSTGYTEAFF. The chain has TRBV2 and TRBJ1-1; perhaps TRBD1 as D (6 bases). The ends were cut back, 6 bases at V and 3 bases at J, with 8 bases in the middle. This CDR3 comprises 12 residues. Germline assignment: CDR1 SNHLY and CDR2 FYNNEI.

This chain joins TRBV18 and TRBJ1-3; no definite D call. The germline gives CDR1 KGHSH, CDR2 LQKENI. Trimming pared 3 bases from V and 0 bases from J, leaving 15 bases between. The CDR3 has 17 residues. The CDR3 coding sequence is TGTGCCAGCTCACCCTGGGCGGACGAGGCCTCTGGAAACACCATATATTTT. Amino acids: CASSPWADEASGNTIYF.

As regards this clonotype: The final CDR3 position lacks the conserved phenylalanine or tryptophan, pointing to a likely read error. The rearrangement links TRBV6-2 or TRBV6-3 to TRBJ1-1; 10 bases match TRBD1. Germline CDR1 MNHEY, CDR2 SVGEGT. V shed 5 bases, J shed 4 bases, and the junction held 7 bases outside the gene matches. This CDR3 has 15 amino acids. The CDR3: CASSKPRTGGTEAFS. CDR3 nucleotide sequence: TGTGCCAGCAGTAAGCCCCGGACAGGGGGCACTGAAGCTTTCTCT.

This clonotype was found many times. This rearrangement joins TRBV6-1 to TRBJ1-2, with a possible D match to TRBD1 (6 bases). The germline V and J ends were trimmed by 1 base and 5 bases, with 11 bases remaining between them. Per germline, CDR1 MNHNS and CDR2 SASEGT. The CDR3 loop spans 14 amino acids. The CDR3 bases are TGTGCCAGCAGTGAAGTCAGGGGACCTTATGGCTACACCTTC. Translated, it gives CASSEVRGPYGYTF.